This T cell receptor (beta chain) came from a study of T cells in tuberculosis. At the level of the study: CD1B tetramers identified T cells specific for mycobacterial lipid GMM.

Assay used: immunoSEQ multiplex PCR; TCRdb lists only in-frame clones, some missing. The repertoire holds tens of thousands of clones, with around 81% as singletons. This clone appeared a single time. Thawed, overnight-rested PBMC were stained with GMM-loaded CD1B tetramer, viability dye and anti-CD3, then sorted. The CD1B tetramers carried C32 glucose monomycolate purified from Rhodococcus equi. From each donor, about 100,000 tetramer-negative cells were sorted. This clonotype was sampled from an adult woman with latent tuberculosis. Input material: CD1b-GMM tetramer-negative cells sorted from PBMCs.

CDR3 loop: CASSQWGGRSNQPQHF. CDR3 coding DNA: TGTGCCAGTAGCCAGTGGGGGGGCAGGAGCAATCAGCCCCAGCATTTT. The chain is built from TRBV19 and TRBJ1-5, with D possibly matching TRBD1 (6 bases). The CDR3 contains 16 residues. V lost 6 bases and J 1 base, leaving 16 bases between the germline ends. Germline CDR1 reads LNHDA; CDR2 reads SQIVND (reference sequence).